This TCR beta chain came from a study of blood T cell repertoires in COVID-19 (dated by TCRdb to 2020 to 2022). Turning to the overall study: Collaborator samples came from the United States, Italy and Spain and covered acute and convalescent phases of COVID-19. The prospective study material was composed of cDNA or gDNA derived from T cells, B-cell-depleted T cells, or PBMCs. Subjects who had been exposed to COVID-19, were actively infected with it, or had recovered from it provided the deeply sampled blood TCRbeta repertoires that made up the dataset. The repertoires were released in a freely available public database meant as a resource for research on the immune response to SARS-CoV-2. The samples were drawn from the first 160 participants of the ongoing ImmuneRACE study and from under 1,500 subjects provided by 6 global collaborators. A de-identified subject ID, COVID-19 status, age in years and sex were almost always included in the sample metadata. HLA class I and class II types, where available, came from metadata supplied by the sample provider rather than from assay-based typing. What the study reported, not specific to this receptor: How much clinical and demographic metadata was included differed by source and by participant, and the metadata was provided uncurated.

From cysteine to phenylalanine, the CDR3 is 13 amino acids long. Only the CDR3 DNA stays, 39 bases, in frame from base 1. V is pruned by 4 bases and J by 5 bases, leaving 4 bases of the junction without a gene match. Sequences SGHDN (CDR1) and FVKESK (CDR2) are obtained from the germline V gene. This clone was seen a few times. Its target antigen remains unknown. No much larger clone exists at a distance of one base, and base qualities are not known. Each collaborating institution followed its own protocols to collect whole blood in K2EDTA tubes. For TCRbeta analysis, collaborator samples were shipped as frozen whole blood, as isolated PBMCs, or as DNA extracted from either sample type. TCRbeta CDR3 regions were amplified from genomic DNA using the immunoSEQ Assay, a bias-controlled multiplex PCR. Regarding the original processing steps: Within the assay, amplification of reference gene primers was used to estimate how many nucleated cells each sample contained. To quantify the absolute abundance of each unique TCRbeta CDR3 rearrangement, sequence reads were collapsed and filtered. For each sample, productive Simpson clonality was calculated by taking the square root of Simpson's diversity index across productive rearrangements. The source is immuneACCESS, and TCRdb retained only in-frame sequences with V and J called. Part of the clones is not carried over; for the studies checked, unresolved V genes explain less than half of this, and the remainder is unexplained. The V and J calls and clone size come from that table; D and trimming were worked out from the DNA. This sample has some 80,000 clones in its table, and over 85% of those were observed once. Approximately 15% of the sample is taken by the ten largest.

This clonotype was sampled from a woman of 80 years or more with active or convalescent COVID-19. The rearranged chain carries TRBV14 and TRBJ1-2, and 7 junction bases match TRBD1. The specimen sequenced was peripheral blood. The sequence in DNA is TGTGCCAGCAGCCCAGACAGGGATTATGGCTACACCTTC. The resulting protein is CASSPDRDYGYTF.